Listed here are 25 T cell receptor beta chains from one sample, sequenced in a study of Ad26.COV2.S vaccination and SARS-CoV-2 variants (dated by TCRdb to 2020 to 2022). This sample's treatment or condition label indicates: some 20 received Ad26.COV2.S at low or high dose, single or two shots; five or six received placebo; per-sample allocation not given. For vaccine and placebo recipients, repertoires were sequenced using samples collected on day 63 after the first injection. The library was built by means of the immunoSEQ multiplex PCR assay. Here the immuneACCESS table is served through TCRdb, limited to in-frame sequences with V and J called. Missing clones are a known gap in these copies; in checked studies unresolved V genes cover under half, and the rest lacks a known reason. The sample data list 500,000 or so clones, and 87% of these were observed just once. The leading ten clones occupy roughly 12% of the sample.

The specimen comprised peripheral blood, sampled in a trial of Ad26.COV2.S vaccine versus placebo. The source of these receptors is a person aged 18 to 65 who received the Ad26.COV2.S COVID-19 vaccine or a placebo.

This rearrangement joins TRBV25-1 to TRBJ1-2; 8 nucleotides line up with TRBD1. The CDR3 has 14 amino acids. Losses at the gene ends were 8 bases for V and 8 bases for J; bases not matched to a gene: 13. Germline CDR1 and CDR2: MGHDK and SYGVNS. This CDR3 is CASLESGGTGGYTF. CDR3 in DNA: TGTGCCAGCCTCGAATCAGGGGGCACGGGAGGCTACACCTTC.

The rearrangement joins TRBV6-2 or TRBV6-3 to TRBJ1-4, with D perhaps TRBD1 (5 bases). The germline V and J ends were trimmed by 6 bases and 11 bases, with 16 bases remaining between them. Germline CDR1 reads MNHEY; CDR2 reads SVGEGT. There are 13 residues in the CDR3. Written as DNA, the CDR3 is TGTGCCAGCAGCAGCCTTGGGGGGGGGAAACTGTTTTTT. This encodes CASSSLGGGKLFF.

The J gene is TRBJ2-7, the V gene TRBV5-6; the match to TRBD2 covers 7 bases. Germline CDR1 and CDR2: SGHDT and YYEEEE. The CDR3 is made up of 15 amino acids. Trimming cost V 4 bases and J 2 bases; bases outside gene matches: 9. This chain's CDR3 is CASSPPGLTTYEQYF. As DNA, the CDR3 is TGTGCCAGCAGCCCCCCGGGACTAACAACCTACGAGCAGTACTTC.

The chain recombines TRBV13 with TRBJ2-5; 12 bases are a match to TRBD2. CDR3 length equals 16 residues. Germline lookup yields CDR1 PRHDT and CDR2 FYEKMQ (reference sequence). V trimming: 2 bases; J trimming: 5 bases; junction bases outside the gene matches: 6. The CDR3, as DNA: TGTGCCAGCAGCTTAAGACTAGCGGGAGTGGGGGAGACCCAGTACTTC. Translation: CASSLRLAGVGETQYF.

The genes are TRBV7-3 and TRBJ2-2; TRBD1 aligns across 9 bases. V was pared by 4 bases and J by 7 bases, with 4 bases of the junction left unmatched. The CDR3 totals 14 residues. CDR1 is SGHTA, CDR2 FQGTGA, per germline. The CDR3 nucleotides are TGTGCCAGCAGCTACCGACAGGGGGACGGGGAGCTGTTTTTT. Translated, it gives CASSYRQGDGELFF. Drawing the rest from reference TRBV7-3 and TRBJ2-2, the complete variable domain is GAGVSQTPSNKVTEKGKYVELRCDPISGHTALYWYRQSLGQGPEFLIYFQGTGAADDSGLPNDRFFAVRPEGSVSTLKIQRTERGDSAVYLCASSYRQGDGELFFGEGSRLTVL.

The V gene is TRBV15, the J gene TRBJ2-1; tentative D call: TRBD1 (6 bases). The V and J ends lost 5 bases and 5 bases respectively, with 10 bases between them. Germline CDR1 is LNHNV and CDR2 is YYDKDF (reference sequence). CDR3 length: 13 residues. The chain's CDR3 is CATSRTGNNEQFF. CDR3 bases: TGTGCCACCAGCCGCACAGGGAACAATGAGCAGTTCTTC.

This clone was observed a few times. This sequence joins TRBV2 and TRBJ1-1, with 9 bases fitting TRBD1. V trimming: 7 bases; J trimming: 1 base; junction bases outside the gene matches: 10. The CDR3 is 16 amino acids. CDR1 SNHLY and CDR2 FYNNEI come from the germline V gene. CDR3 sequence reads: CASKGPGTGTNTEAFF. The CDR3 bases are TGTGCCAGCAAAGGTCCCGGGACAGGGACGAACACTGAAGCTTTCTTT.

This CDR3 reads CACSDRSSGNTIYF. CDR3 DNA: TGTGCCTGCAGCGACAGATCTTCTGGAAACACCATATATTTT. V is TRBV30 and J is TRBJ1-3; tentative D call: TRBD1 (5 bases). Germline V CDR1 and CDR2: GTSNPN, SVGIG (reference sequence). The CDR3 contains 14 residues. Deletions cut 6 bases from V and 1 base from J, with 13 bases between.

The chain has TRBV15 and TRBJ2-2; maybe TRBD2 (6 bases). Per the germline V gene, CDR1 is LNHNV and CDR2 is YYDKDF (reference sequence). The V end lost 0 bases, the J end lost 7 bases, and 12 bases lay between the germline ends. The CDR3 extends over 15 amino acids. The CDR3 nucleotides read TGTGCCACCAGCAGAGATAGTGCTAGCGTCGGGGAGCTGTTTTTT. Its protein product is CATSRDSASVGELFF.

This rearrangement joins TRBV6-2 or TRBV6-3 to TRBJ2-7; D gene unclear. Germline CDR1 reads MNHEY; CDR2 reads SVGEGT. The V gene lost 0 bases and the J gene lost 0 bases, with 12 bases spanning the gap. This CDR3 region has 16 residues. In nucleotides, the CDR3 is TGTGCCAGCAGTTACTCATTAGGATCGAGCTCCTACGAGCAGTACTTC. As protein: CASSYSLGSSSYEQYF.

This chain links TRBV5-6 with TRBJ1-2, with 7 bases aligning to TRBD1. The V segment lost 0 bases and the J segment 7 bases; nucleotides outside the gene matches: 3. This CDR3 is built from 13 residues. Germline V lookup: CDR1 SGHDT, CDR2 YYEEEE. CDR3 loop: CASSLGQGGGYTF. CDR3 nucleotides: TGTGCCAGCAGCTTGGGGCAGGGGGGTGGCTACACCTTC.

The rearrangement links TRBV24-1 to TRBJ2-1, with 12 nucleotides matching TRBD2. The J segment lost 6 bases and the V segment lost 4 bases, leaving 6 bases of the junction unmatched. This CDR3 has 16 amino acids. Germline V gene sequence: CDR1 KGHDR, CDR2 SFDVKD. The CDR3 coding sequence is TGTGCCACCAGTGAGGCTAGCGGGAGGGCCGGCAATGAGCAGTTCTTC. Translated: CATSEASGRAGNEQFF.

V gene TRBV30 combines with J gene TRBJ1-4; no reliable D call. The CDR3 totals 14 residues. In germline, CDR1 is GTSNPN, CDR2 SVGIG (reference sequence). Trimming cost V 0 bases and J 0 bases, with 5 bases left between them. As DNA, the CDR3 is TGTGCCTGGAGTGTAAAGGCAACTAATGAAAAACTGTTTTTT. Translation: CAWSVKATNEKLFF.

This sequence joins TRBV7-2 and TRBJ2-2; 8 nucleotides match TRBD2. The length of the CDR3 is 16 residues. Germline values: CDR1 SGHTA, CDR2 FQGNSA. J was trimmed by 1 base and V by 5 bases; bases with no gene match: 6. CDR3 bases: TGTGCCAGCAGCACGGGGGCGGGAGGGAACACCGGGGAGCTGTTTTTT. This codes for CASSTGAGGNTGELFF.

The rearrangement uses TRBV4-2 and TRBJ2-1, with D perhaps assigned TRBD1 or TRBD2 (5 bases each). V lost 5 bases, J lost 5 bases, and 22 bases lay in between. The CDR3 runs 17 residues. Per the germline V gene, CDR1 is LGHNA and CDR2 is YNFKEQ. For the CDR3, the DNA is TGTGCCAGCAGCAACAATCAGGGAGCCGGTTGGAACAATGAGCAGTTCTTC. It translates to CASSNNQGAGWNNEQFF.

This chain joins TRBV5-1 and TRBJ2-7; 8 nucleotides match TRBD1. J was trimmed by 6 bases and V by 9 bases; bases with no gene match: 8. CDR3 size: 12 residues. CDR1 is SGHRS, CDR2 YFSETQ, per germline. CDR3 region: CATGTGFSEQYF. The CDR3 region has the DNA TGCGCCACAGGGACAGGTTTCTCCGAGCAGTACTTC.

The rearrangement uses TRBV29-1 and TRBJ1-4, with a tentative D call TRBD1 (5 bases). Per germline, CDR1 SQVTM and CDR2 ANQGSEA. This CDR3 is 14 amino acids long. The V and J ends lost 7 bases and 8 bases respectively, with 20 bases between them. In DNA, the CDR3 is TGCAGCGGCGCGCATGGGGGGGAGTACGAAAAACTGTTTTTT. Translation gives CSGAHGGEYEKLFF.

This clone was counted once. The chain employs TRBV6-5 and TRBJ2-7, with D perhaps assigned TRBD1 or TRBD2 (5 bases each). CDR1 is MNHEY and CDR2 is SVGAGI in the germline V gene. CDR3 length: 15 residues. V dropped 6 bases and J dropped 0 bases, with 15 bases sitting between them. As DNA, the CDR3 is TGTGCCAGCAGCCGGGACGGCAAAAGCTCCTACGAGCAGTACTTC. This gives the protein CASSRDGKSSYEQYF.

This chain uses TRBV10-3 with TRBJ1-1; TRBD1 matches at 9 bases. Germline V gene lookup returns CDR1 ENHRY and CDR2 SYGVKD. V trimming: 7 bases; J trimming: 0 bases; junction bases outside the gene matches: 6. This CDR3 has 15 residues. The CDR3 coding sequence is TGTGCCATCAACAGGGACAGGGAAATGAACACTGAAGCTTTCTTT. Translated: CAINRDREMNTEAFF.

In DNA, the CDR3 is TGTGCCTGGACCGCGGAGGAGGCGGGGTCGTCGGGCTACACCTTC. Encoded protein: CAWTAEEAGSSGYTF. The gene calls are TRBV30 and TRBJ1-2; D unresolved. From germline, CDR1 is GTSNPN and CDR2 SVGIG (reference sequence). Trimming stripped 4 bases from V and 8 bases from J, with 23 bases between. The CDR3 runs to 15 residues.

V is TRBV28 and J is TRBJ2-1; D is possibly TRBD1 (5 bases). With 8 bases removed from V and 1 base from J, the gap between germline ends came to 9 bases. CDR3 length: 13 amino acids. Germline CDR1 reads MDHEN; CDR2 reads SYDVKM. The CDR3 reads CASGAISYNEQFF. CDR3 DNA: TGTGCCAGCGGGGCAATATCCTACAATGAGCAGTTCTTC.

The chain recombines TRBV7-9 with TRBJ1-2; D perhaps matches TRBD1 (5 bases). V gave up 1 base and J gave up 8 bases, with 14 bases separating them. The CDR3 sequence is 14 residues long. Germline V gene sequence: CDR1 SEHNR, CDR2 FQNEAQ (reference sequence). CDR3 amino acids: CASSLGFGAYGYTF. CDR3 bases: TGTGCCAGCAGCTTAGGGTTTGGGGCGTACGGCTACACCTTC.

This chain connects TRBV7-2 to TRBJ2-3; 10 bases fit TRBD2. Germline loops: CDR1 SGHTA, CDR2 FQGNSA. The junction had 6 bases not matched to a gene; V was cut back by 4 bases and J by 2 bases. The CDR3 is made up of 16 amino acids. The DNA of the CDR3 is TGTGCCAGCAGCTCGGTGGGACTAGCGTCCACAGATACGCAGTATTTT. It encodes CASSSVGLASTDTQYF.

The chain is built from TRBV30 and TRBJ1-3; no reliable D call. Germline V lookup: CDR1 GTSNPN, CDR2 SVGIG (reference sequence). V was shortened by 2 bases and J by 0 bases, with 5 bases between the two germline ends. This CDR3 is 13 amino acids long. The CDR3 is CAWSYNSGNTIYF. CDR3 sequence (DNA): TGTGCCTGGAGTTACAACTCTGGAAACACCATATATTTT.

The genes are TRBV27 and TRBJ1-5; D might be TRBD1 (5 bases). The germline CDR1 and CDR2 sequences are MNHEY and SMNVEV (reference sequence). The V and J ends lost 8 bases and 0 bases respectively, with 17 bases between them. This CDR3 has 16 residues. CDR3 DNA sequence: TGTGCCAGCCGCCCGGGGGGAACGATTAGCAATCAGCCCCAGCATTTT. This sequence encodes CASRPGGTISNQPQHF.